This T cell receptor (beta chain) was retrieved from a study of blood T cell repertoires in COVID-19. Details on this clone: Other DNA sequences in the sample encode the same CDR3.

Data came from immunoSEQ multiplex PCR; TCRdb stores just in-frame clones and leaves some out. This table holds about 200,000 clones, roughly 88% found once. V was trimmed by 3 bases and J by 2 bases, leaving 8 bases between them. Germline V gene data show CDR1 as SGHAT and CDR2 as FQNNGV. This CDR3 comprises 13 residues. Sequenced sample: PBMCs or T cells enriched from blood (not recorded which). The J gene is TRBJ2-7, the V gene TRBV11-2; D gene ambiguous. The clonotype comes from a middle-aged man with acute COVID-19. The CDR3 sequence is CASSLQTTYEQYF. Written as DNA, the CDR3 is TGTGCCAGCAGCTTGCAGACAACCTACGAGCAGTACTTC.